The clone carrying this T cell receptor beta chain was seen only once. Cohorts were assigned according to the clinical history that participants reported. This specimen comes from a study of blood T cell repertoires in COVID-19. Here immunoSEQ multiplex PCR was the method, and the copy in TCRdb shows in-frame clones only, minus some. Among a few hundred thousand clones listed, approximately 90% were seen once. V was clipped by 4 bases and J by 6 bases, with 19 bases between them. From germline, CDR1 is SGHRS and CDR2 YFSETQ. The CDR3 totals 16 residues. The receptor was derived from a woman aged 35 to 49 who had been exposed to COVID-19. Sequences were obtained from PBMCs or T cells enriched from blood (not recorded which). This rearrangement joins TRBV5-1 to TRBJ1-4; TRBD1 might be the D (5 bases). The CDR3 reads CASSRFGPAGDEKLFF. CDR3 coding DNA: TGCGCCAGCAGCCGTTTTGGCCCCGCGGGGGATGAAAAACTGTTTTTT.